Detailed here is one T cell receptor (beta chain). Its target is not known. The method was immunoSEQ multiplex PCR; TCRdb's version includes in-frame clones alone and lacks a portion of them. The table shows some 2.4 million clones, with roughly 93% occurring only once. This specimen comes from a study of shared clonotypes between healthy human individuals. Study results and caveats: All-four-donor shared clonotypes had higher generation probabilities than non-shared clonotypes did. Naive CD4 clonotype sharing across a few donors was approximately 5.2%.

Germline CDR1 is SGHDT and CDR2 is YYEEEE. V was pared by 2 bases and J by 3 bases, with 14 bases between. This CDR3 has 16 amino acids. This TCR came from a man aged 18-30 years in good health. Some clones in this sample may be carry-over from other donors' samples. The rearrangement links TRBV5-6 to TRBJ1-4; D is unresolved. Sequencing was performed on naive CD4+ T cells from PBMCs. The sample's subset: CD45RA+ positively selected. CDR3 sequence: CASSFMWSKSNEKLFF. The CDR3 nucleotides are TGTGCCAGCAGCTTTATGTGGTCGAAGTCTAATGAAAAACTGTTTTTT.